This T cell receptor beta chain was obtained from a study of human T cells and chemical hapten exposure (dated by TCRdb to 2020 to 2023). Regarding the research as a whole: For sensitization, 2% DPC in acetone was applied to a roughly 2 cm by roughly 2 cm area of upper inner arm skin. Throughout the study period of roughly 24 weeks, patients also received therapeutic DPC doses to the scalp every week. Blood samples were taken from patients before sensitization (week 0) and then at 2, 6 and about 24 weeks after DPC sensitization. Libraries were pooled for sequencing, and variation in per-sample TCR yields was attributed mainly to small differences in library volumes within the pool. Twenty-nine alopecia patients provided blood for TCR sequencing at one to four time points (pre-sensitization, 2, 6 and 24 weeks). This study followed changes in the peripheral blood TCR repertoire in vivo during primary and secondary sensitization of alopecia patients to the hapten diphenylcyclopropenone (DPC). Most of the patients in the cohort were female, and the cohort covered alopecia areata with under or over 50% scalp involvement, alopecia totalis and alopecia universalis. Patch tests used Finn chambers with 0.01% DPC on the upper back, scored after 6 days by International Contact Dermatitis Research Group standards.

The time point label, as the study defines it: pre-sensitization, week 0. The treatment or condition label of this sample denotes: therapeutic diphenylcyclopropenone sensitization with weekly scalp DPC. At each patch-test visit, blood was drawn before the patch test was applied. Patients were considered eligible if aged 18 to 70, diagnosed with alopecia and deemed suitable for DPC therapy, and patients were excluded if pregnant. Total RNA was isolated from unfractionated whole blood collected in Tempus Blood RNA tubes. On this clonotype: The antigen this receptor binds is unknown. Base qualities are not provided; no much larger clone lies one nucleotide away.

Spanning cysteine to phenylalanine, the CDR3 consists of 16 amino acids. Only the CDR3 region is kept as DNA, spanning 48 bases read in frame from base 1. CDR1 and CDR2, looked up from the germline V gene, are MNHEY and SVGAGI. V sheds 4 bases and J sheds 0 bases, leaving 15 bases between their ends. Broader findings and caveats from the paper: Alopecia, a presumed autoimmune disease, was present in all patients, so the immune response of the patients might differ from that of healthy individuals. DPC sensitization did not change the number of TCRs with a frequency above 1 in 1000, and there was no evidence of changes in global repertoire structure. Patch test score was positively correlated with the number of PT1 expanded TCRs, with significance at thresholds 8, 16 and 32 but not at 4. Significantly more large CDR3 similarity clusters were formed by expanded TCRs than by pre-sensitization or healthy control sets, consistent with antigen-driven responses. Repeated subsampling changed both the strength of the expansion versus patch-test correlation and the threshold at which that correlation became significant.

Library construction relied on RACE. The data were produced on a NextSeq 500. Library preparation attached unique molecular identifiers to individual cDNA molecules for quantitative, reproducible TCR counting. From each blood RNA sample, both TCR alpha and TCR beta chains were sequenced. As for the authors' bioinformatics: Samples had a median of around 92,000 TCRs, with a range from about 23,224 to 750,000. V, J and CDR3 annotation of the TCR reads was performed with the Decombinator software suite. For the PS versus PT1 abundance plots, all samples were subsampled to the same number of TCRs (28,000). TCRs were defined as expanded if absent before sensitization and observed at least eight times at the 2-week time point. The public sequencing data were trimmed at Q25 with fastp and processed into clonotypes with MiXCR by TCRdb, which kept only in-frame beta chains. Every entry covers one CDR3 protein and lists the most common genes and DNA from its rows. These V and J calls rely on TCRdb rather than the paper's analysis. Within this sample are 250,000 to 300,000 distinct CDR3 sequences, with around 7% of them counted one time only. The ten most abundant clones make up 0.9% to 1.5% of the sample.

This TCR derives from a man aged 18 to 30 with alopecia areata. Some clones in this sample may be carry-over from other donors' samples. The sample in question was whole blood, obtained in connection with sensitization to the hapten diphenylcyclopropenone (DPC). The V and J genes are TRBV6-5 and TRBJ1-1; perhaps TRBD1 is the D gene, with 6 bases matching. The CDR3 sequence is CASSSNRVKMNTEAFF. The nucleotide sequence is TGTGCCAGCAGTTCAAACAGGGTAAAGATGAACACTGAAGCTTTCTTT.